This T cell receptor gamma chain emerged from a study of intestinal T cells in coeliac disease (dated by TCRdb to 2020 to 2021). For the study in its entirety: In the TRG cohort, coeliac patients were much younger than controls, with a mean age of roughly 15 years compared with 45 to 55 years. A second, larger TCR-gamma (TRG) cohort comprised duodenal biopsies from a few dozen coeliac disease patients and around 20 non-coeliac controls. Duodenal biopsies from approximately ten coeliac disease patients and approximately ten non-coeliac controls were included in the TCR-delta (TRD) cohort.

General study outcomes and caveats: Coeliac and control groups differed significantly in age, although an age-split analysis did not yield significant classification. Repeated CDR3 amino acid sequences could not be distinguished from PCR duplicates. Clustering based on TRG put most of the roughly 54 biopsies (about 94%) in the right class, and the reported leave-one-out accuracy was approximately 90%. All 22 biopsies in training were correctly classified by TRD kmer-based clustering, and a leave-one-out accuracy of 91% was reported. FFPE-derived DNA was found to be relatively degraded, and loss of a proportion of TCR sequences in each sample was likely caused by this degradation.

Concerning this clone itself: No cognate antigen has been identified for it. The junction differs from germline at one of its ends, possibly a read error.

For each case, genomic DNA was isolated from ten 5-um FFPE scrolls with the QIAamp DNA FFPE tissue kit. To test whether coeliac disease can be classified from the TCR repertoire, the study used fully anonymised formalin-fixed paraffin-embedded duodenal biopsies that were not needed for diagnosis. Preparation of the library involved multiplex PCR. Sequencing used an Ion Torrent PGM. TRG repertoires were amplified from 150 to 250 ng of biopsy DNA using the LymphoTrack kit, whose primers carry Illumina adapters. TRG amplicons were purified with AMPure XP beads, quantified on a 2100 Bioanalyzer, and pooled equimolarly. Sequencing of TRG libraries was performed on an Ion PGM instrument. Per the source publication's procedure: Using FastX, any read was removed if more than 10% of its nucleotides had quality scores below the third quartile calculated per patient. Alignment of reads was performed with IMGT/HighV-QUEST so that V, D and J genes were assigned, CDR3 regions were identified and functionality was assessed. Sequences were converted to amino acids, and every sequence predicted to be non-functional was removed. CDR3s were split into kmers with and without positional annotation, PCA was performed on kmer frequencies, and samples were clustered using all 1023 combinations of PCs 1-10. Leave-one-out cross-validation was used to validate the classification, with parameters re-optimised on the remaining samples in each round. Shannon diversity was calculated using the vegan R package from repeated random subsamples equal to the lowest read count. Identical DNA sequences were merged into single rows after TCRdb reprocessed the public reads with CATT. The V and J calls shown here were made by TCRdb, not taken from the authors' results. Within this sample are approximately 540 gamma-chain clones, with more than 50% of them counted one time only. Jointly, the top ten make up roughly 18% of the sample.

Measured from the cysteine to the phenylalanine, the CDR3 is 16 residues long. The kept DNA is CDR3 alone, 48 bases in frame from the first base. The sequencing input was a duodenal biopsy. In this chain, TRGV10 is recombined with TRGJP1. TRGV10 is an ORF; its function is uncertain. The receptor was derived from a human donor with celiac disease. The DNA sequence reads TGTGCTGCGTGGGATTATAAGGGTTGCACTGGTTGGCTCAAGATATTT. This gives the protein CAAWDYKGCTGWLKIF.